Each of the 24 T cell receptor beta chains below was sequenced from the same sample in a study of cytomegalovirus exposure and HLA in healthy donors. Researchers ran the PCR with 60 Vbeta and 13 Jbeta primers. The table came from immunoSEQ multiplex PCR; TCRdb's copy has only in-frame clones and leaves some out. The sample records around 100,000 clones, roughly 70% being singletons. Sequences were obtained from PBMCs. The receptors were sampled from a woman aged 40 to 50 in good health and CMV-seropositive.

This sequence joins TRBV27 and TRBJ1-1, with TRBD1 identical over 7 bases. CDR3 length: 15 residues. The trim removed 4 bases at V and 0 bases at J, leaving 5 bases unmatched. In germline, CDR1 is MNHEY, CDR2 SMNVEV (reference sequence). CDR3 sequence reads: CASSYYRGLNTEAFF. DNA for the CDR3: TGTGCCAGCAGTTACTACAGGGGATTGAACACTGAAGCTTTCTTT.

This clone was seen only a few times. The V call is TRBV30, the J call TRBJ2-3, with D perhaps TRBD2 (5 bases). The length of the CDR3 is 12 residues. V gave up 5 bases and J gave up 5 bases, with 11 bases separating them. Germline loops: CDR1 GTSNPN, CDR2 SVGIG (reference sequence). CDR3 region: CAWLSRGDTQYF. As DNA, the CDR3 is TGTGCCTGGCTCTCCCGGGGAGATACGCAGTATTTT. The whole variable domain, filled in from reference TRBV30 and TRBJ2-3, reads SQTIHQWPATLVQPVGSPLSLECTVEGTSNPNLYWYRQAAGRGLQLLFYSVGIGQISSEVPQNLSASRPQDRQFILSSKKLLLSDSGFYLCAWLSRGDTQYFGPGTRLTVL.

The chain employs TRBV11-3 and TRBJ2-1, with D possibly being TRBD2 (5 bases). The V end lost 4 bases, the J end lost 10 bases, and 11 bases lay between the germline ends. Germline V gives CDR1 SGHNT, CDR2 YENEEA. The CDR3 runs 12 residues. CDR3 loop: CASSSGIREQFF. The DNA for the CDR3 is TGTGCCAGCAGCTCGGGAATTAGAGAGCAGTTCTTC.

This rearrangement joins TRBV5-6 to TRBJ2-7; maybe TRBD1 (6 bases). V was shortened by 2 bases and J by 6 bases, with 12 bases between the two germline ends. There are 13 residues in the CDR3. Germline loops: CDR1 SGHDT, CDR2 YYEEEE. The CDR3 sequence: CASSFGQMGEQYF. CDR3 nucleotide sequence: TGTGCCAGCAGCTTCGGACAGATGGGCGAGCAGTACTTC.

This clone was counted between two and nine times. V is TRBV5-6 and J is TRBJ2-7, with 11 bases fitting TRBD1. After removal of 3 bases from V and 2 bases from J, the junction contained 1 base not matched to a gene. CDR1 is SGHDT, CDR2 YYEEEE, per germline. The CDR3 extends over 14 amino acids. CDR3 amino acids: CASSWDRGAYEQYF. The DNA of the CDR3 is TGTGCCAGCAGCTGGGACAGGGGGGCCTACGAGCAGTACTTC.

The chain carries TRBV7-9 and TRBJ2-7, with TRBD1 identical over 8 bases. The trim removed 4 bases at V and 4 bases at J, leaving 6 bases unmatched. The germline gives CDR1 SEHNR, CDR2 FQNEAQ (reference sequence). The CDR3 spans 14 residues. The DNA of the CDR3 is TGTGCCAGCAGCTCGACAGGGGATTGGTACGAGCAGTACTTC. It translates to CASSSTGDWYEQYF.

The rearrangement uses TRBV11-3 and TRBJ2-1; 10 bases map to TRBD2. Germline V lookup: CDR1 SGHNT, CDR2 YENEEA. Germline trimming cut 1 base from V and 4 bases from J; bases unmatched to any gene: 4. The CDR3 is 16 amino acids. Written as DNA, the CDR3 is TGTGCCAGCAGCTTAGGAAGCGGGGGGGGATACAATGAGCAGTTCTTC. Its protein is CASSLGSGGGYNEQFF.

V usage is TRBV6-6 and J usage is TRBJ1-1; the D is unclear. Germline loops: CDR1 MNHNY, CDR2 SVGAGI (reference sequence). The CDR3 runs 15 residues. V dropped 0 bases and J dropped 0 bases, with 8 bases sitting between them. The CDR3: CASSYSGLVNTEAFF. For the CDR3, the DNA is TGTGCCAGCAGTTACTCCGGACTGGTGAACACTGAAGCTTTCTTT.

The genes are TRBV5-6 and TRBJ1-4, with a weak D call TRBD1 (5 bases). The CDR3 spans 16 residues. V was cut by 0 bases and J by 3 bases, with 12 bases left in between. The germline CDR1 and CDR2 sequences are SGHDT and YYEEEE. The CDR3 sequence: CASSLGWRGANEKLFF. The DNA for the CDR3 is TGTGCCAGCAGCTTGGGATGGAGGGGTGCTAATGAAAAACTGTTTTTT.

The V call is TRBV7-3, the J call TRBJ2-7; possible D gene TRBD1, 6 bases. With 0 bases removed from V and 5 bases from J, the gap between germline ends came to 14 bases. The CDR3 length is 15 residues. Germline V gene sequence: CDR1 SGHTA, CDR2 FQGTGA. The CDR3 region has the DNA TGTGCCAGCAGCTTAACACCACAGGGTTTCCACGAGCAGTACTTC. It specifies CASSLTPQGFHEQYF.

V is TRBV29-1 and J is TRBJ2-3, with 7 bases that match TRBD2. From germline, CDR1 is SQVTM and CDR2 ANQGSEA. The V and J ends lost 6 bases and 0 bases, in that order; junction bases with no gene match: 15. There are 17 residues in the CDR3. Here the CDR3 DNA reads TGCAGCGTCCTAAGCCCCGGGACTACGATTAGCACAGATACGCAGTATTTT. Residues: CSVLSPGTTISTDTQYF.

CDR3 region: CASSLDPYEQYF. The DNA for the CDR3 is TGTGCCAGCAGCTTAGACCCATACGAGCAGTACTTC. V and J are TRBV11-2 and TRBJ2-7; D not certain. The CDR3 is made up of 12 amino acids. Germline V gene lookup returns CDR1 SGHAT and CDR2 FQNNGV. V was cut by 0 bases and J by 4 bases, with 4 bases left in between. Looking up the rest from reference TRBV11-2 and TRBJ2-7 gives the full variable domain: EAGVAQSPRYKIIEKRQSVAFWCNPISGHATLYWYQQILGQGPKLLIQFQNNGVVDDSQLPKDRFSAERLKGVDSTLKIQPAKLEDSAVYLCASSLDPYEQYFGPGTRLTVT.

This clone has only a few counts. The chain employs TRBV28 and TRBJ1-1; maybe TRBD1 (6 bases). V lost 4 bases and J 6 bases, leaving 18 bases between the germline ends. This CDR3 contains 15 residues. Germline assignment: CDR1 MDHEN and CDR2 SYDVKM. The CDR3 nucleotides are TGTGCCAGCAGTTCATTCACAGGGAAGATGGCTGAAGCTTTCTTT. It codes for CASSSFTGKMAEAFF.

The J gene is TRBJ1-2, the V gene TRBV10-3; maybe TRBD1 (6 bases). This CDR3 has 13 residues. V lost 7 bases and J 6 bases, leaving 15 bases between the germline ends. The germline V gene has CDR1 ENHRY and CDR2 SYGVKD. The CDR3 bases are TGTGCCATCAATTCCCCGCCAGGGGATGGCTACACCTTC. Translating it yields CAINSPPGDGYTF.

The J gene is TRBJ1-2, the V gene TRBV6-1, with 10 bases matching TRBD1. Germline V lookup: CDR1 MNHNS, CDR2 SASEGT. The length of the CDR3 is 16 residues. V gave up 2 bases and J gave up 5 bases; unmatched junction bases: 8. The CDR3 DNA reads as TGTGCCAGCAGTGAATGGGGACAGGGGTTCATTTATGGCTACACCTTC. Residues: CASSEWGQGFIYGYTF.

The chain employs TRBV4-2 and TRBJ2-3, with 14 positions matching TRBD2. This CDR3 is 18 amino acids long. CDR1 LGHNA and CDR2 YNFKEQ come from the germline V gene. V shed 2 bases and J 0 bases; nucleotides not matched to a gene: 4. The CDR3 reads CASSQRLAGGVSTDTQYF. The CDR3 DNA reads TGTGCCAGCAGCCAAAGACTAGCGGGAGGGGTCAGCACAGATACGCAGTATTTT.

In this sample, this clone turned up once. The V gene is TRBV29-1, the J gene TRBJ1-1, with D perhaps matching TRBD1 (6 bases). Between the trimmed V and J ends, which lost 0 bases and 4 bases, there was a span of 15 bases. Germline-derived CDR1 and CDR2 are SQVTM and ANQGSEA. This CDR3 region has 15 residues. CDR3 in DNA: TGCAGCGTTGAAGATCAAGGACGGGGGGCCACTGAAGCTTTCTTT. Its translation is CSVEDQGRGATEAFF.

There are a few counts of this clone. The rearrangement joins TRBV7-2 to TRBJ1-4; possibly TRBD1 for D (5 bases). This CDR3 is 13 amino acids long. From germline, CDR1 is SGHTA and CDR2 FQGNSA. Trimming removed 5 bases from V and 8 bases from J, with 12 bases in between. CDR3: CASSTWGGEKLFF. DNA for the CDR3: TGTGCCAGCAGCACTTGGGGGGGGGAAAAACTGTTTTTT.

The chain recombines TRBV18 with TRBJ1-1; D uncertain. Germline loops: CDR1 KGHSH, CDR2 LQKENI. V dropped 4 bases and J dropped 2 bases, with 8 bases sitting between them. The CDR3 runs to 13 residues. In nucleotides, the CDR3 is TGTGCCAGCTCACGAGCGACTAACACTGAAGCTTTCTTT. It codes for CASSRATNTEAFF. The variable domain in full, with the rest retrieved from reference TRBV18 and TRBJ1-1, is NAGVMQNPRHLVRRRGQEARLRCSPMKGHSHVYWYRQLPEEGLKFMVYLQKENIIDESGMPKERFSAEFPKEGPSILRIQQVVRGDSAAYFCASSRATNTEAFFGQGTRLTVV.

V gene TRBV28 combines with J gene TRBJ1-2; 7 nucleotides line up with TRBD1. J gave up 0 bases and V 5 bases, and 6 bases lay outside the gene matches. The CDR3 totals 15 residues. The germline V gene has CDR1 MDHEN and CDR2 SYDVKM. The CDR3 loop is CASSAGDSTNYGYTF. The CDR3 coding sequence is TGTGCCAGCAGTGCTGGGGACAGTACTAACTATGGCTACACCTTC.

The chain carries TRBV30 and TRBJ1-5; TRBD1 agrees at 10 bases. Trimming removed 0 bases from V and 3 bases from J; junction bases left unmatched: 5. The length of the CDR3 is 16 residues. From germline, CDR1 is GTSNPN and CDR2 SVGIG (reference sequence). CDR3 coding DNA: TGTGCCTGGAGTGTACGGGGACAGGGGAACAATCAGCCCCAGCATTTT. Its protein product is CAWSVRGQGNNQPQHF.

A single count supports this clone. V is TRBV4-3 and J is TRBJ2-1, with 11 positions matching TRBD2. Trimming cost V 0 bases and J 0 bases; bases outside gene matches: 4. In germline, CDR1 is LGHNA, CDR2 YSLEER. CDR3 length: 18 amino acids. DNA for the CDR3: TGCGCCAGCAGCCAAGATCTAGCGGGGGGAAGCTCCTACAATGAGCAGTTCTTC. This translates into CASSQDLAGGSSYNEQFF.

The chain joins TRBV19 to TRBJ2-2, with a possible D match to TRBD2 (6 bases). CDR3 size: 17 residues. CDR1 is LNHDA, CDR2 SQIVND, per germline (reference sequence). Between the trimmed V and J ends, which lost 3 bases and 2 bases, there was a span of 16 bases. The CDR3 nucleotides read TGTGCCAGTAGTATGGCGTCGGCTAGCGCTAACACCGGGGAGCTGTTTTTT. Amino acids: CASSMASASANTGELFF.

CDR3 nucleotides: TGTGCCAGCAGTGAACCTCGGGTTTCCTACAATGAGCAGTTCTTC. Its translation is CASSEPRVSYNEQFF. The rearrangement links TRBV6-1 to TRBJ2-1; D remains unclear. The CDR3 is 15 residues long. Per the germline V gene, CDR1 is MNHNS and CDR2 is SASEGT. The V and J ends lost 2 bases and 1 base respectively, with 9 bases between them.